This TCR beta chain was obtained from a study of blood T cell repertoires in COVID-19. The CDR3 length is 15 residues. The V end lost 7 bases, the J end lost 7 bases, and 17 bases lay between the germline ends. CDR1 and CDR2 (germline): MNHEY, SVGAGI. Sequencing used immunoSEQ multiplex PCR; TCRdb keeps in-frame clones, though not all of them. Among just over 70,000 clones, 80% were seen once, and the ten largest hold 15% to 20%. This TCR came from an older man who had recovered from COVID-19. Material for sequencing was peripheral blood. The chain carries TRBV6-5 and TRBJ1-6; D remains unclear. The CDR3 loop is CASTETGRTNSPLHF. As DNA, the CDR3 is TGTGCCAGCACGGAGACCGGTAGAACCAATTCACCCCTCCACTTT.